Given below is one TCR beta chain in context. This clonotype was recorded at least ten times. Its antigen remains undetermined. Base-call qualities are not available, and no considerably larger clone is one nucleotide away. These data belong to a study of Graves' ophthalmopathy and Graves' hyperthyroidism listed by TCRdb under 2018. Broadly, across the study: Peripheral blood was collected at initial diagnosis, prior to any treatment. The study used signatures of the TCR beta repertoire to tell Graves' ophthalmopathy apart from Graves' hyperthyroidism and to predict which patients would progress to ophthalmopathy. In total, some 130 blood samples were TCR-sequenced: some 40 ophthalmopathy, some 80 hyperthyroidism and approximately 17 hyperthyroidism-to-ophthalmopathy patients. To explore V-J signatures that separate ophthalmopathy from hyperthyroidism, a discovery set of about 100 patients was enrolled, consisting of 43 with ophthalmopathy and roughly 57 with stable hyperthyroidism. The independent validation cohort included about 20 hyperthyroidism patients plus 17 patients who later progressed from hyperthyroidism to ophthalmopathy. In five to seven hyperthyroidism patients, T-cell repertoires of thyroid tissue and blood were compared. Once sampling was done, hyperthyroidism patients were given methimazole at a starting dose of 30 mg daily, while ophthalmopathy patients were given high-dose intravenous methylprednisolone. The 100 or so discovery patients were randomly split 7:3 into training and test sets.

The CDR3 runs 13 amino acids, cysteine and phenylalanine included. The retained sequence is limited to the CDR3, 39 bases, with the frame set at the first base. Relative to germline, V is missing 4 bases and J is missing 3 bases, with 1 base of the junction outside any gene match. CDR1 is given as SGHAT and CDR2 as FQNNGV, both from the germline V gene. On the study overall, not on this receptor specifically: Among expanded thyroid clonotypes with frequency above 0.001, most also showed up in blood, which suggests that blood repertoires may reflect the thyroid immune response. Sample size was not statistically predetermined, and group allocation was not concealed from the investigators. The 13-signature model separated ophthalmopathy from stable hyperthyroidism with 85% to 90% sensitivity and approximately 83% specificity in cross-validation, and 80%/75% in the test set. In validation, the model predicted ophthalmopathy progression with about 70% sensitivity and about 73% specificity; roughly eleven predicted patients were CT-confirmed with GO in a median of approximately 6.5 months.

For repertoire sequencing, the TCR beta CDR3 regions were amplified from RNA transcripts. HTBI primers and the Qiagen OneStep RT-PCR kit were used in a first-round RT-PCR, which was followed by a second-round multiplex PCR, size selection and purification. Libraries were sequenced paired-end with 100 bp reads on an Illumina HiSeq2000. In the authors' own workflow: Reads were processed with SOAPnuke, discarding reads with adapters, uncalled bases, mean Phred below 15, or no exact constant-primer or identifier match. COPE v1.2.5 was used to merge the high-quality paired reads. Each unique nucleotide sequence was defined as a clonotype, and clonotypes were aligned to IMGT TRB V, D and J references with MiTCR v1.1. The analysis was limited to V-J combinations with a frequency above 0.0001, which together covered approximately 99% of repertoires. For each V-J combination, a TCR clonal expansion and chaos score was defined as F50 clonal expansion divided by the chaos observed in the TCRdist matrix. Welch's t-statistics and random forest were used to reduce the features to some 13 V-J combinations, which were then used as input to a naive Bayes classifier. The similarity between thyroid and blood repertoires was quantified using the Morisita-Horn index. The public sequencing data were trimmed at Q25 with fastp and processed into clonotypes with MiXCR by TCRdb, which kept only in-frame beta chains. Rows with one shared CDR3 protein collapse into an entry with the most common genes and DNA. The authors' filters were not applied to this entry. Recorded for this sample are some 400,000 distinct CDR3 sequences; around 18% of them occurred a single time. The ten top clones hold 1.6% of the sample.

Ophthalmopathy patients had moderately to severely active disease, Clinical Activity Score of at least 3, NOSPECS grade of at least 4, and disease duration under 3 months. Patients with other autoimmune diseases, uncontrolled infections, pregnancy or lactation were excluded from the study. Diagnosis was based on clinical symptoms, serum thyroxine, TRAb, thyroid ultrasound and orbital computed tomography. Using Ficoll-Paque density gradient centrifugation, PBMCs were isolated from 10 ml of fresh peripheral blood. Total RNA was extracted using Trizol reagent, and RNA quality was checked on an Agilent 2100 Bioanalyzer.

The receptor was isolated from a woman between 18 and 29 years old with Graves' ophthalmopathy. Donor details come from another sample of the same person, matched by shared clones. The chain was built from TRBV11-2 and TRBJ2-5; 8 of the junction bases match TRBD1. Sample: peripheral blood. Here the CDR3 is given as CASSSGGEETQYF. In nucleotide form, the sequence is TGTGCCAGCAGCTCAGGGGGCGAAGAGACCCAGTACTTC.